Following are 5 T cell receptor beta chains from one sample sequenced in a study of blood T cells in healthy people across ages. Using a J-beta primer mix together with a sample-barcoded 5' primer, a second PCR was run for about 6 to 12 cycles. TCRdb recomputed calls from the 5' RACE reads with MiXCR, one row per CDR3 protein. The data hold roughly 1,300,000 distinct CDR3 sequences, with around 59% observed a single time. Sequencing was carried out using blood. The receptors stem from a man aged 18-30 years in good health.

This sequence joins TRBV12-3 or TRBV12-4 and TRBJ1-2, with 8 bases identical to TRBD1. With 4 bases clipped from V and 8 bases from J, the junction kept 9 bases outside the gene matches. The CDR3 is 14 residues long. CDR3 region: CASSSDRVLEGYTF. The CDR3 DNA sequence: TGTGCCAGCAGTTCGGACAGGGTCTTAGAGGGCTACACCTTC.

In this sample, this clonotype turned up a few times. This CDR3 reads CASSVADRVGEQFF. The DNA of the CDR3 is TGTGCCAGCAGTGTCGCGGACAGGGTGGGTGAGCAGTTCTTC. The genes are TRBV6-2 or TRBV6-3 and TRBJ2-1; 8 bases agree with TRBD1. This CDR3 region has 14 residues. With V trimmed by 5 bases and J by 9 bases, 9 bases remained unmatched. CDR1 MNHEY and CDR2 SVGEGT come from the germline V gene.

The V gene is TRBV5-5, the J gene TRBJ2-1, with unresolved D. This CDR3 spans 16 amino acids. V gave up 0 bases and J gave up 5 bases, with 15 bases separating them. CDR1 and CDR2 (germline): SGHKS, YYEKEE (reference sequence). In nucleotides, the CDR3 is TGTGCCAGCAGCTTGGACGCGGACCCGAGGCACAATGAGCAGTTCTTC. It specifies CASSLDADPRHNEQFF.

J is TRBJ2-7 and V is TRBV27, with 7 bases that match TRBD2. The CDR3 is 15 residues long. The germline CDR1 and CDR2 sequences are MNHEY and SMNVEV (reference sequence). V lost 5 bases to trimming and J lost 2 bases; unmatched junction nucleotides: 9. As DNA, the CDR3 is TGTGCCAGCAGTCCCCACGAGCGGGGAACCTACGAGCAGTACTTC. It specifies CASSPHERGTYEQYF.

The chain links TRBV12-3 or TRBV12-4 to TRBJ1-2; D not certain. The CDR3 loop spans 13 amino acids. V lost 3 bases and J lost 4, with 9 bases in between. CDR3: CASSLSSSYGYTF. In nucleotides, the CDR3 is TGTGCCAGCAGTTTGAGCAGTTCCTATGGCTACACCTTC.